This T cell receptor beta chain originates from a study of T cell clonotyping in hematopoietic cell transplantation. V lost 5 bases, J lost 4 bases, and 11 bases lay in between. Germline assignment: CDR1 MNHNY and CDR2 SVGAGI (reference sequence). The CDR3 runs 13 residues. Clones were read by immunoSEQ multiplex PCR, and TCRdb kept only the in-frame ones, dropping some. This repertoire shows tens of thousands of clones, 70% to 90% found once; its top ten account for about 6%. Time point described: recipient sample about 28 days before transplant, after cytoreduction. The sample here was peripheral blood mononuclear cells, taken before stem cell transplant. V is TRBV6-6 and J is TRBJ2-5, with a tentative D call TRBD2 (6 bases). The TCR sequence derives from a man aged 60 to 75 with biphenotypic leukemia. Some clones in this sample may be carry-over from other donors' samples. For the CDR3, the DNA is TGTGCCAGCAGTCCTCGACTAGGAGAGACCCAGTACTTC. As protein: CASSPRLGETQYF.